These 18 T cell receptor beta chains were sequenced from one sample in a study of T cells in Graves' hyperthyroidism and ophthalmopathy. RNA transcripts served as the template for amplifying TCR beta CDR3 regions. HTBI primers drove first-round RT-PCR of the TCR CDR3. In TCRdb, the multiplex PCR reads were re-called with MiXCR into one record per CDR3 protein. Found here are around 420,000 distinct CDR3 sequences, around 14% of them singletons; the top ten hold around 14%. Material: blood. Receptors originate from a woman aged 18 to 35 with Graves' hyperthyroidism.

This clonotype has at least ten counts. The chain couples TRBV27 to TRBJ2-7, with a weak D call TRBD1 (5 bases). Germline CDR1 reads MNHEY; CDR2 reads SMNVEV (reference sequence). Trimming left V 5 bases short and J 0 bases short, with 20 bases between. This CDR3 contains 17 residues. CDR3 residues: CASSPLGVSGSSYEQYF. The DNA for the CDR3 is TGTGCCAGCAGTCCGCTAGGGGTTAGTGGTTCCTCCTACGAGCAGTACTTC.

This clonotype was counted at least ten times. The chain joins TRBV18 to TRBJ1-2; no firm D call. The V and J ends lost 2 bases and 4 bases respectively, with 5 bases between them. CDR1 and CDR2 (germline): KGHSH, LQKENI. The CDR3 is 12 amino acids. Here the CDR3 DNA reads TGTGCCAGCTCACCAGAGGGCTATGGCTACACCTTC. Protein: CASSPEGYGYTF.

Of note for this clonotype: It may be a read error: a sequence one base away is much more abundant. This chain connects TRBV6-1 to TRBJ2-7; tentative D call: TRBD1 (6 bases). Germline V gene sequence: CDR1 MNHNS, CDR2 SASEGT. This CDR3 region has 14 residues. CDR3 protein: CANSEPDSSYEQYF. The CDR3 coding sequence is TGTGCCAACAGTGAACCGGACAGTTCCTACGAGCAGTACTTC.

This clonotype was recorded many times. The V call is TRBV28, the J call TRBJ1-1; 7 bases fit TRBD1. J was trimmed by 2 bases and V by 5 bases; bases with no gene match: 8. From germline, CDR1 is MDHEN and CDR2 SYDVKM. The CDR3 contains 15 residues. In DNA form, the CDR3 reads TGTGCCAGCAGTCCATATAGACAGGGCAACACTGAAGCTTTCTTT. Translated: CASSPYRQGNTEAFF.

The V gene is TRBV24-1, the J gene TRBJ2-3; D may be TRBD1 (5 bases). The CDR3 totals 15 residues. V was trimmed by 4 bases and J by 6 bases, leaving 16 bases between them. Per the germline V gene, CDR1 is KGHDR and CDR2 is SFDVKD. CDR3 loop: CATSDDSTVVDTQYF. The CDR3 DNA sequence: TGTGCCACCAGTGACGACAGTACCGTCGTGGATACGCAGTATTTT.

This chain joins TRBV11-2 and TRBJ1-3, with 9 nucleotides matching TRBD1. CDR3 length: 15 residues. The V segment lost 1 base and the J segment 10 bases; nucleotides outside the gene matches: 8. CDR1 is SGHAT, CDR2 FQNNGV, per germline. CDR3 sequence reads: CASSLGLSGTGTIYF. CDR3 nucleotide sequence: TGTGCCAGCAGCTTAGGATTGTCCGGGACAGGGACCATATATTTT.

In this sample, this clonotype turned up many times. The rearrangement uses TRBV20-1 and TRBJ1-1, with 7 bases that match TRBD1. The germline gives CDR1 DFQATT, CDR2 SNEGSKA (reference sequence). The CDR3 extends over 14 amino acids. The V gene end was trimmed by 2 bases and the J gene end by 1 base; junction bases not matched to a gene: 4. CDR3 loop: CSARKGAENTEAFF. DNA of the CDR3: TGCAGTGCTAGAAAGGGGGCCGAGAACACTGAAGCTTTCTTT.

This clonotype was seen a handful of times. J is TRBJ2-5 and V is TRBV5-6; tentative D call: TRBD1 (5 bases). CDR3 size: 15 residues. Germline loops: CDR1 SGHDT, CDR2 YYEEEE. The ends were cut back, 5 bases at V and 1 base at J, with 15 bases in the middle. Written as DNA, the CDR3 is TGTGCCAGCAGTCTAGTCAGGGCACCCCAAGAGACCCAGTACTTC. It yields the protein CASSLVRAPQETQYF.

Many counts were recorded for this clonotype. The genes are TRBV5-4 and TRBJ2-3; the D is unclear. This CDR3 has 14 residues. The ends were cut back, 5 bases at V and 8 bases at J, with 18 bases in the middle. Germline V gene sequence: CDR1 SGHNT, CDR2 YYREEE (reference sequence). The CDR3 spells CASRPNGGLITQYF. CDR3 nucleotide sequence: TGTGCCAGCAGACCGAACGGCGGATTGATTACGCAGTATTTT.

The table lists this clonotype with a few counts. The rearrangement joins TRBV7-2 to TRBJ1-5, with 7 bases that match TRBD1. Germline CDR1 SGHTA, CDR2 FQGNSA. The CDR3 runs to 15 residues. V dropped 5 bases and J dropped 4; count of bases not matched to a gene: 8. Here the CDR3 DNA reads TGTGCCAGCAGCACCCGACAGGGACCGAATCAGCCCCAGCATTTT. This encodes CASSTRQGPNQPQHF.

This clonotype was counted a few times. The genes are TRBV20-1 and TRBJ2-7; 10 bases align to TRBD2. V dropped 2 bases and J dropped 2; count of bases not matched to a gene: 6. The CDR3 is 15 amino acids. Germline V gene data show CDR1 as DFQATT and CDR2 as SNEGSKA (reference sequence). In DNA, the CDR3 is TGCAGTGCTAGAAATCGAAGCGGGAGGGCCTACGAGCAGTACTTC. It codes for CSARNRSGRAYEQYF.

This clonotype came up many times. The CDR3 bases are TGTGCCAGCATCGCTGGGTCCAACACTGAAGCTTTCTTT. It is translated as CASIAGSNTEAFF. The chain combines TRBV7-8 with TRBJ1-1; D remains unclear. V was cut by 7 bases and J by 2 bases, with 11 bases left in between. CDR1 is SGHVS, CDR2 FQNEAQ, per germline. The CDR3 runs to 13 residues.

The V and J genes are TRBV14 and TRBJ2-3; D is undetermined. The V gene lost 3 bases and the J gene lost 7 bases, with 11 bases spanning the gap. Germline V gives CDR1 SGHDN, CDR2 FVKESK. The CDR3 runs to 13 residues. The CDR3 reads CASSQTRPNTQYF. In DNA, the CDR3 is TGTGCCAGCAGCCAGACCCGCCCGAATACGCAGTATTTT.

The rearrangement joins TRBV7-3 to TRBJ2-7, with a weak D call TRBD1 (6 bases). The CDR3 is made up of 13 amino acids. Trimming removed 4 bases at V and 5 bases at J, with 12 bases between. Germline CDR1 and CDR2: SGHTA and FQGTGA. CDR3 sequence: CASSSDSLNEQYF. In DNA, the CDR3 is TGTGCCAGCAGCTCGGACAGTCTCAACGAGCAGTACTTC.

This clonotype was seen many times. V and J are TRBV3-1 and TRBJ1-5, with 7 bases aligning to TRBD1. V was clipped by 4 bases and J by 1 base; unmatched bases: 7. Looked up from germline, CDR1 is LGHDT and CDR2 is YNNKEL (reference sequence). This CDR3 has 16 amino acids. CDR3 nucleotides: TGTGCCAGCAGCCCTGGTAACAGGGGAAGCAATCAGCCCCAGCATTTT. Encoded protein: CASSPGNRGSNQPQHF. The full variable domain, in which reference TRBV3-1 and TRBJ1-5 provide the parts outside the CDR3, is DTAVSQTPKYLVTQMGNDKSIKCEQNLGHDTMYWYKQDSKKFLKIMFSYNNKELIINETVPNRFSPKSPDKAHLNLHINSLELGDSAVYFCASSPGNRGSNQPQHFGDGTRLSIL.

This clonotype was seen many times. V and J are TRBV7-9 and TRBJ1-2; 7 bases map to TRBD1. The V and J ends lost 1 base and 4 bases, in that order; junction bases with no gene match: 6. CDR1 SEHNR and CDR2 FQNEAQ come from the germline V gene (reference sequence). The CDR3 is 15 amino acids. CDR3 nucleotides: TGTGCCAGCAGCTTAGTTTCCGGGACAGCCTATGGCTACACCTTC. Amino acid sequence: CASSLVSGTAYGYTF.

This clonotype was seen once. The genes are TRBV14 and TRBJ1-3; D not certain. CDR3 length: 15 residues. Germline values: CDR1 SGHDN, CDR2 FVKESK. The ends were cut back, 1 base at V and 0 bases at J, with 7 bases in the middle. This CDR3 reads CASSQVQSSGNTIYF. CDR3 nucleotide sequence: TGTGCCAGCAGCCAAGTGCAGTCCTCTGGAAACACCATATATTTT. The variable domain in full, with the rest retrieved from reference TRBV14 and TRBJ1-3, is EAGVTQFPSHSVIEKGQTVTLRCDPISGHDNLYWYRRVMGKEIKFLLHFVKESKQDESGMPNNRFLAERTGGTYSTLKVQPAELEDSGVYFCASSQVQSSGNTIYFGEGSWLTVV.

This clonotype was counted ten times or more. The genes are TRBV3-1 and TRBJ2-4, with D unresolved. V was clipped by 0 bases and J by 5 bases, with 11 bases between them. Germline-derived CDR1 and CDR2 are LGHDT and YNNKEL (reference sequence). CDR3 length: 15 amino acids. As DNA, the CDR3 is TGTGCCAGCAGCCAAGATTTCCGGGCTCAAAACATTCAGTACTTC. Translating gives CASSQDFRAQNIQYF. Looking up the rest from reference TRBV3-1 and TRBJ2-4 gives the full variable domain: DTAVSQTPKYLVTQMGNDKSIKCEQNLGHDTMYWYKQDSKKFLKIMFSYNNKELIINETVPNRFSPKSPDKAHLNLHINSLELGDSAVYFCASSQDFRAQNIQYFGAGTRLSVL.